This T cell receptor (beta chain) comes out of a study of response to subunit inactivated influenza vaccine. Notes on the study in general: The authors offered the suggestion that each seasonal influenza vaccination recruits few new T cells.

TCRdb itself ran the RT-PCR reads through MiXCR, one entry per CDR3 protein. The repertoire includes about 480,000 distinct CDR3 sequences, 25% of them detected once, and approximately 2% sits in the top ten. Germline loops: CDR1 MNHEY, CDR2 SVGAGI. Deletions cut 0 bases from V and 3 bases from J, with 10 bases between. The CDR3 totals 15 residues. This clonotype has just a few counts. Its antigen is still unknown. This receptor was identified in a man aged 45 to 65 who received an inactivated influenza vaccine. The V call is TRBV6-5, the J call TRBJ2-3, with D uncertain. The sequencing used CD4+ T cells sorted from PBMCs, collected around 5 days after vaccination. CDR3 coding DNA: TGTGCCAGCAGTTACTCGAATCTCGTGACAGATACGCAGTATTTT. The encoded protein is CASSYSNLVTDTQYF.